The rows below give T cell receptor beta chains drawn from one sample of a study of neurological immune-mediated disorders. Using its own MiXCR run on the 5' RACE reads, TCRdb lists one record per CDR3 protein. The table lists approximately 36,000 distinct CDR3 sequences, approximately 14% of them singletons. The source material was PBMCs. The receptors were sampled from a woman in her forties or fifties with HTLV-1-associated myelopathy (HAM/TSP). Both conserved end residues are part of each CDR3. The order of the fields is V gene, D gene, clone size, J gene, CDR3 protein, CDR3 DNA. The D gene is left open where the match is weak. Not every row has a clone size; where given, it reads once, few, many or a size class.

TRBV20-1	NA	many	TRBJ1-6	CSAPPGSYNSPLHF	TGCAGTGCCCCGCCAGGCTCCTATAATTCACCCCTCCACTTT
TRBV11-2	NA	many	TRBJ2-3	CASSLLQGKSDTQYF	TGTGCCAGCAGCTTACTACAGGGAAAGTCAGATACGCAGTATTTT
TRBV20-1	NA	many	TRBJ2-5	CSAKRQAQETQYF	TGCAGTGCTAAACGACAGGCACAAGAGACCCAGTACTTC
TRBV4-1	NA	many	TRBJ2-1	CASSQTGTSSGQFF	TGCGCCAGCAGCCAGACCGGGACAAGCAGTGGGCAGTTCTTC
TRBV11-2	TRBD1	many	TRBJ1-2	CASSGRQGWDYGYTF	TGTGCCAGCAGCGGTAGACAGGGCTGGGACTATGGCTACACCTTC
TRBV2	NA	few	TRBJ1-2	CASGNDYGYTF	TGTGCCAGCGGGAACGACTATGGCTACACCTTC
TRBV27	NA	many	TRBJ2-5	CASSNRRETQYF	TGTGCCAGTTCGAACAGGCGAGAGACCCAGTACTTC
TRBV7-2	NA	many	TRBJ2-2	CASSPPGNTGELFF	TGTGCCAGCAGCCCACCAGGGAACACCGGGGAGCTGTTTTTT
TRBV20-1	TRBD1	many	TRBJ1-6	CSAKRAGGSYNSPLHF	TGCAGTGCTAAACGGGCAGGGGGCTCCTATAATTCACCCCTCCACTTT
TRBV5-1	TRBD2	many	TRBJ2-7	CASRDQRGASYEQYF	TGCGCCAGCAGAGACCAGCGGGGGGCCTCCTACGAGCAGTACTTC
TRBV20-1	NA	many	TRBJ1-2	CSALVGRAYGYTF	TGCAGTGCTTTAGTCGGCAGGGCCTATGGCTACACCTTC
TRBV2	TRBD1	NA	TRBJ2-3	CASRDRQGGTDTQYF	TGTGCCAGCAGGGACAGGCAGGGAGGCACAGATACGCAGTATTTT
TRBV7-9	NA	medium-sized	TRBJ1-6	CASSSDGSPLHF	TGTGCCAGCAGCTCGGATGGTTCACCCCTCCACTTT
TRBV20-1	TRBD2	many	TRBJ2-1	CSARRVPGLADEQFF	TGCAGTGCTAGAAGAGTTCCGGGACTAGCGGATGAGCAGTTCTTC
TRBV7-2	NA	many	TRBJ1-2	CASSPRPGGNYGYTF	TGTGCCAGCAGCCCCAGGCCGGGGGGAAACTATGGCTACACCTTC
TRBV27	TRBD1	many	TRBJ1-1	CASSLLPQGGNTEAFF	TGTGCCAGCAGTTTATTGCCCCAGGGGGGGAACACTGAAGCTTTCTTT
TRBV7-2	NA	many	TRBJ1-3	CASSSSNSGNTIYF	TGTGCCAGCAGCTCCAGTAACTCTGGAAACACCATATATTTT
TRBV7-3	TRBD2	many	TRBJ2-3	CASSSSGGATDTQYF	TGTGCCAGCAGCTCCAGCGGGGGGGCTACAGATACGCAGTATTTT
TRBV5-6	NA	many	TRBJ1-3	CASSLRVHSGNTIYF	TGTGCCAGCAGCCTCAGGGTCCACTCTGGAAACACCATATATTTT
TRBV7-8	NA	many	TRBJ1-2	CASSLKYQGFDGYTF	TGTGCCAGCAGCTTGAAGTACCAGGGGTTTGATGGCTACACCTTC
TRBV6-5	TRBD1	many	TRBJ1-2	CASSPTGGDRGYTF	TGTGCCAGCAGCCCGACAGGGGGGGATAGGGGCTACACCTTC
TRBV5-1	NA	many	TRBJ2-2	CASSSGVTGELFF	TGCGCCAGCAGTTCCGGGGTCACCGGGGAGCTGTTTTTT
TRBV3-1	TRBD2	medium-sized	TRBJ2-3	CASSPLTSGGQKSTDTQYF	TGTGCCAGCAGCCCCCTGACTAGCGGGGGACAAAAAAGCACAGATACGCAGTATTTT
TRBV20-1	NA	many	TRBJ2-7	CSARDNGDPVYEQYF	TGCAGTGCTAGAGATAACGGGGATCCGGTCTACGAGCAGTACTTC
TRBV7-2	TRBD1	many	TRBJ2-5	CASSLNRGETQYF	TGTGCCAGCAGCTTAAACAGGGGAGAGACCCAGTACTTC
TRBV4-3	TRBD2	many	TRBJ2-6	CASSQEIAGISGANVLTF	TGCGCCAGCAGCCAAGAGATAGCGGGGATCTCTGGGGCCAACGTCCTGACTTTC
TRBV24-1	NA	many	TRBJ2-1	CATSHRGGFNEQFF	TGTGCCACCTCCCACAGGGGAGGGTTCAATGAGCAGTTCTTC
TRBV4-2	TRBD2	many	TRBJ2-3	CASSQDLASGGDTQYF	TGTGCCAGCAGCCAAGATTTGGCTAGCGGGGGCGATACGCAGTATTTT
TRBV7-2	NA	many	TRBJ2-3	CASSLEGSALTDTQYF	TGTGCCAGCAGCTTGGAAGGGAGCGCCCTAACAGATACGCAGTATTTT
TRBV5-1	NA	NA	TRBJ2-5	CANSLDVGEAFF	TGCGCCAACAGCTTAGATGTGGGGGAAGCTTTCTTC
TRBV6-2/TRBV6-3	NA	many	TRBJ1-2	CASSYPLSGATLYGYTF	TGTGCCAGCAGTTACCCGCTAAGCGGTGCGACTCTCTATGGCTACACCTTC
TRBV10-3	NA	many	TRBJ2-1	CAISEIKYNEQFF	TGTGCCATCAGTGAGATCAAGTACAATGAGCAGTTCTTC
TRBV20-1	TRBD2	many	TRBJ2-1	CSARDAGVNEQFF	TGCAGTGCTAGAGATGCGGGGGTCAATGAGCAGTTCTTC
TRBV12-3/TRBV12-4	NA	many	TRBJ2-3	CASLRTYTQYF	TGTGCCAGCCTACGAACGTATACGCAGTATTTT
TRBV5-5	NA	few	TRBJ1-1	CASSLAGTGTEAFF	TGTGCCAGCAGCTTGGCAGGGACGGGGACTGAAGCTTTCTTT
TRBV6-1	TRBD2	many	TRBJ2-1	CASRASGMDEQFF	TGTGCCAGCAGAGCTAGCGGGATGGATGAGCAGTTCTTC
TRBV5-1	NA	many	TRBJ2-5	CASSYRNQETQYF	TGCGCCAGCAGTTACCGTAACCAAGAGACCCAGTACTTC
TRBV10-3	TRBD2	many	TRBJ2-3	CAISDVAGGLSSTDTQYF	TGTGCCATCAGTGATGTAGCGGGGGGGCTAAGCAGCACAGATACGCAGTATTTT
TRBV20-1	NA	many	TRBJ1-1	CSAREGFRNTEAFF	TGCAGTGCTAGGGAGGGCTTCCGGAACACTGAAGCTTTCTTT
TRBV27	TRBD2	many	TRBJ2-7	CASQAGGGSSYEQYF	TGTGCCAGCCAGGCGGGAGGGGGCAGCTCCTACGAGCAGTACTTC
TRBV6-5	NA	many	TRBJ2-1	CASSYSKVNEQFF	TGTGCCAGCAGTTACTCGAAGGTTAATGAGCAGTTCTTC
TRBV9	TRBD2	NA	TRBJ2-1	CASSVATSGGVQFF	TGTGCCAGCAGCGTAGCAACTAGCGGGGGGGTGCAGTTCTTC
TRBV27	NA	many	TRBJ1-4	CASRGATNEKLFF	TGTGCCAGCCGGGGGGCGACTAATGAAAAACTGTTTTTT
TRBV20-1	TRBD1	many	TRBJ1-1	CSATTPGTGVTEAFF	TGCAGTGCTACCACCCCCGGGACAGGGGTCACTGAAGCTTTCTTT
TRBV12-3/TRBV12-4	NA	many	TRBJ1-1	CASYRGDGTEAFF	TGTGCCAGTTATCGGGGGGATGGCACTGAAGCTTTCTTT
TRBV7-2	TRBD2	many	TRBJ2-5	CASSFSPGGETQYF	TGTGCCAGCAGCTTCAGCCCGGGGGGGGAGACCCAGTACTTC
TRBV6-2/TRBV6-3	TRBD2	many	TRBJ2-1	CATSSGVRWIEQFF	TGTGCCACCTCTAGCGGGGTCCGGTGGATTGAGCAGTTCTTC
TRBV7-3	TRBD1	many	TRBJ1-3	CASSLTGGAGNTIYF	TGTGCCAGCAGCTTGACAGGGGGCGCGGGTAACACCATATATTTT
TRBV5-1	TRBD1	many	TRBJ2-4	CASSFGTGAGKNIQYF	TGCGCCAGCAGCTTCGGGACAGGGGCGGGCAAAAACATTCAGTACTTC